This T cell receptor beta chain was documented in a study of blood T cells in healthy people across ages. Primed by a sample-barcoded 5' primer and a J-beta primer mix, a second PCR proceeded for roughly 7 to 11 cycles. Every cDNA was tagged by a template-switch adaptor with 12 random nucleotides. At least 3 million CDR3-containing paired-end reads were obtained per sample. TCRdb redid the calling of the 5' RACE reads with MiXCR, one entry per CDR3 protein. The sample includes about 570,000 distinct CDR3 sequences, 25% to 30% of them seen just once. CDR1 and CDR2 (germline): DFQATT, SNEGSKA (reference sequence). V was pared by 3 bases and J by 3 bases, with 9 bases between. The CDR3 consists of 13 residues.

The sequencing input was blood. The chain uses TRBV20-1 and TRBJ1-3; the D gene is possibly TRBD1 (5 bases). This receptor was identified in a woman aged 70-85 years in good health. The CDR3 DNA reads TGCAGTGCTAGTAGGGGCGATGGAAACACCATATATTTT. Protein product: CSASRGDGNTIYF.